These T cell receptor beta chains were read from a single sample in a study of cytomegalovirus exposure and HLA in healthy donors. Method: immunoSEQ multiplex PCR; TCRdb's copy keeps in-frame clones and lacks some. The table has under 200,000 clones, roughly four fifths seen once. The sample comprised PBMCs. The receptors stem from a man aged 18 to 30 in good health and CMV-seronegative. CDR3s include the opening cysteine and the closing phenylalanine or tryptophan. Fields, in order: CDR3 protein, CDR3 DNA, CDR3 length, D gene, clone size, V gene, J gene. A D gene is named only where the DNA matches it firmly. Clone size is given for some rows only: seen once, a few or many times, or a class if the clone is expanded.

CASSEGIGNEQYF	TGTGCCAGTAGCGAAGGGATCGGGAACGAGCAGTACTTC	13	.	.	TRBV19	TRBJ2-7
CASRGGDVTEAFF	TGTGCCAGCAGGGGGGGGGACGTCACTGAAGCTTTCTTT	13	.	once	TRBV5-8	TRBJ1-1
CASSIDRSGGRQPQHF	TGTGCCAGTAGTATAGATAGGTCGGGGGGCAGGCAGCCCCAGCATTTT	16	.	.	TRBV19	TRBJ1-5
CATLQGQYSNQPQHF	TGTGCCACACTTCAAGGACAGTATAGCAATCAGCCCCAGCATTTT	15	.	once	TRBV28	TRBJ1-5
CASSVGTPGPETQYF	TGCGCCAGCAGCGTCGGGACACCGGGTCCGGAGACCCAGTACTTC	15	.	.	TRBV5-1	TRBJ2-5
CASSLIGTYSLYEQYF	TGTGCCAGCAGTTTAATAGGGACTTATAGTCTCTACGAGCAGTACTTC	16	.	.	TRBV27	TRBJ2-7
CASEGGRGGTQYF	TGTGCCAGCGAGGGCGGGCGTGGTGGAACGCAGTATTTT	13	.	.	TRBV6-5	TRBJ2-3
CASRSEQGFKFYNEQFF	TGTGCCAGCAGGTCAGAGCAGGGGTTTAAATTCTACAATGAGCAGTTCTTC	17	.	few	TRBV27	TRBJ2-1
CASSESLSTGNEQFF	TGTGCCAGCAGTGAGTCCCTTTCAACAGGGAATGAGCAGTTCTTC	15	.	.	TRBV6-1	TRBJ2-1
CASRGQAGPQHF	TGTGCCAGCAGAGGACAGGCTGGGCCCCAGCATTTT	12	TRBD1	.	TRBV27	TRBJ1-5
CASSRGQGVYGYTF	TGTGCCAGCAGCAGGGGACAGGGGGTATATGGCTACACCTTC	14	TRBD1	.	TRBV6-5	TRBJ1-2
CASSFTSGGDNEQFF	TGCGCCAGCAGCTTCACTAGTGGAGGGGACAATGAGCAGTTCTTC	15	.	once	TRBV10-1	TRBJ2-1
CASSQGQLTYEQYF	TGCGCCAGCAGCCAAGGACAGCTAACCTACGAGCAGTACTTC	14	.	.	TRBV4-1	TRBJ2-7
CASSQVAGGSYEQYF	TGTGCCAGCAGCCAAGTAGCGGGAGGATCCTACGAGCAGTACTTC	15	TRBD2	.	TRBV14	TRBJ2-7
CASSFGVGLSYEQYF	TGTGCCAGCAGTTTCGGGGTGGGCCTTTCCTACGAGCAGTACTTC	15	.	.	TRBV27	TRBJ2-7
CASSQGRSSGSGTGELFF	TGCGCCAGCAGCCAAGGTCGGTCCAGCGGGAGTGGCACCGGGGAGCTGTTTTTT	18	TRBD2	.	TRBV4-3	TRBJ2-2
CASSQGPGYEQYF	TGTGCCAGCAGCCAAGGACCGGGCTACGAGCAGTACTTC	13	.	.	TRBV14	TRBJ2-7
CASGPRGAGETQYF	TGTGCCAGCGGCCCCAGGGGAGCGGGGGAGACCCAGTACTTC	14	.	.	TRBV5-6	TRBJ2-5
CASSEGQGANLYGYTF	TGTGCCAGCAGTGAGGGGCAGGGGGCGAATCTCTATGGCTACACCTTC	16	TRBD1	.	TRBV2	TRBJ1-2
CASSLTSGRGQETQYF	TGTGCCAGCTCACTAACTAGCGGGAGAGGACAAGAGACCCAGTACTTC	16	TRBD2	.	TRBV18	TRBJ2-5
CASNGGGYSTDTQYF	TGTGCCAGCAATGGGGGAGGTTATAGCACAGATACGCAGTATTTT	15	.	.	TRBV28	TRBJ2-3
CASSQSPATAQETQYF	TGTGCCAGCAGCCAGTCTCCGGCGACAGCCCAAGAGACCCAGTACTTC	16	.	.	TRBV7-6	TRBJ2-5
CASSYSASGLPSEQYF	TGTGCCAGCAGTTACTCAGCGAGCGGGCTGCCCTCCGAGCAGTACTTC	16	.	.	TRBV6-5	TRBJ2-7
CASSLRKRESSTGELFF	TGCGCCAGCAGCTTGAGGAAGCGGGAGTCATCCACCGGGGAGCTGTTTTTT	17	TRBD2	.	TRBV5-1	TRBJ2-2
CASSSPPGAGGLGEQYF	TGCGCCAGCAGCTCCCCACCGGGCGCGGGAGGGCTAGGGGAGCAGTACTTC	17	TRBD2	.	TRBV5-1	TRBJ2-7
CASSLGQQETQYF	TGTGCCAGCAGCCTGGGACAGCAAGAGACCCAGTACTTC	13	TRBD1	.	TRBV7-6	TRBJ2-5
CASRLGQPRSGANVLTF	TGTGCCAGCAGACTCGGACAGCCCCGCTCTGGGGCCAACGTCCTGACTTTC	17	.	.	TRBV5-4	TRBJ2-6
CASSRGLAEGNTGELFF	TGTGCCAGCAGCCGGGGACTAGCGGAGGGGAACACCGGGGAGCTGTTTTTT	17	TRBD2	.	TRBV11-2	TRBJ2-2